This TCR beta chain derives from a study of blood T cell repertoires in COVID-19. Germline CDR1 SNHLY, CDR2 FYNNEI. The CDR3 spans 15 residues. V was trimmed by 3 bases and J by 2 bases, leaving 10 bases between them. Clones were sequenced by immunoSEQ multiplex PCR, and TCRdb holds only the in-frame ones, with some missing. The sample holds more than 300,000 clones, roughly nine tenths seen once. The clonotype was recovered from a woman aged 25 to 39 who had recovered from COVID-19. The chain joins TRBV2 to TRBJ1-4; the D gene is possibly TRBD1 (5 bases). Sample: PBMCs or T cells enriched from blood (not recorded which). The CDR3 DNA sequence: TGTGCCAGCAGTGATCTCCACAGGACTAATGAAAAACTGTTTTTT. It is translated as CASSDLHRTNEKLFF.